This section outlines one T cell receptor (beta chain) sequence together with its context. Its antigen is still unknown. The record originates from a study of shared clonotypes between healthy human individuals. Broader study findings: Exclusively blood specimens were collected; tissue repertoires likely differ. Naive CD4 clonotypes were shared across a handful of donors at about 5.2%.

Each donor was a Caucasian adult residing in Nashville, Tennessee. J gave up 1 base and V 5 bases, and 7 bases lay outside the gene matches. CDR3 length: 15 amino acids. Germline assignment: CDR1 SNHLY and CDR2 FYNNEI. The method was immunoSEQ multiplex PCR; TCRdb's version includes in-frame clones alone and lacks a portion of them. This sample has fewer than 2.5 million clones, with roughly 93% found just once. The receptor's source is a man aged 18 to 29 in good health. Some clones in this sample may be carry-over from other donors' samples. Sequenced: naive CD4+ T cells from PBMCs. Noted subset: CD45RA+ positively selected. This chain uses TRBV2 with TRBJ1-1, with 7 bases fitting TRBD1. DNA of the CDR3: TGTGCCAGCAGTCCAGCCGGGACAGCGAACACTGAAGCTTTCTTT. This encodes CASSPAGTANTEAFF.